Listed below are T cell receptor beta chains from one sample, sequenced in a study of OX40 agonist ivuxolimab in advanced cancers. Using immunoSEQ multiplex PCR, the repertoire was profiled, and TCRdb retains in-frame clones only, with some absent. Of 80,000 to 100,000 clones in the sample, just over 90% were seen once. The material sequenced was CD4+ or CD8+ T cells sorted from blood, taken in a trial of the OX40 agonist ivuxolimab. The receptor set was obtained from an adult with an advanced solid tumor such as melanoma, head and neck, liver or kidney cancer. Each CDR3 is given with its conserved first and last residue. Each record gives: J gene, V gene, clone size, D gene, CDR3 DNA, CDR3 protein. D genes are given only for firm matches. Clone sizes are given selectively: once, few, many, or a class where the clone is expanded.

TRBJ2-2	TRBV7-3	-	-	TGTGCCAGCAGCTTAACCACCACCGGGGAGCTGTTTTTT	CASSLTTTGELFF
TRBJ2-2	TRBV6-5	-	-	TGTGCCAGCAGTTACTCGATCAGGGTAACCGGGGAGCTGTTTTTT	CASSYSIRVTGELFF
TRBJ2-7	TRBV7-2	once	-	TGTGCCAGCAGCCCGGGACAACACTCCTACGAGCAGTACTTC	CASSPGQHSYEQYF
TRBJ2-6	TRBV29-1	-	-	TGCAGCGTCGGGGGCGCTGGAAACTCTGGGGCCAACGTCCTGACTTTC	CSVGGAGNSGANVLTF
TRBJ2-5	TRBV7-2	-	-	TGTGCCAGCAGCCCAGGAGAGACCCAGTACTTC	CASSPGETQYF
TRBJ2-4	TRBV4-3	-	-	TGCGCCAGCAGCCAAGTTCTCGGGAGCATAGCCAAAAACATTCAGTACTTC	CASSQVLGSIAKNIQYF
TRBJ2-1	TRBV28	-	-	TGTGCCAGCAGTTTTGGCGGAGACCACTCCTACAATGAGCAGTTCTTC	CASSFGGDHSYNEQFF
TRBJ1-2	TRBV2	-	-	TGTGCCAGCAGTGATTCGGCTAATGCTAACTATGGCTACACCTTC	CASSDSANANYGYTF
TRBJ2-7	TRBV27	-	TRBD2	TGTGCCAGCAGTTTACTAGCGGGAGGGTTATACGAGCAGTACTTC	CASSLLAGGLYEQYF
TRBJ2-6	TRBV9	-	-	TGTGCCAGCAGCGGCTCATTAGCGAGCTCTGGGGCCAACGTCCTGACTTTC	CASSGSLASSGANVLTF
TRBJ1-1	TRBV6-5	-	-	TGTGCCAGCAGTTACTCTTCCGGGACGAAAGCTCAAGCTTTCTTT	CASSYSSGTKAQAFF
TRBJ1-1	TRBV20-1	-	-	TGCAGTGCTAAAAGCTGGACTGAAGCTTTCTTT	CSAKSWTEAFF
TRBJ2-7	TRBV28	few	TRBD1	TGTGCCAGCAGTTCCGGGACAGTATACGAGCAGTACTTC	CASSSGTVYEQYF
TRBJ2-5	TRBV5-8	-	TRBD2	TGTGCCAGCAGCGCGGGACTAGCGGCACTTCAAGAGACCCAGTACTTC	CASSAGLAALQETQYF
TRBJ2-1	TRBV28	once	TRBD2	TGTGCCAGCACCTTACACGGACTAGCGGGAGGCAATGAGCAGTTCTTC	CASTLHGLAGGNEQFF
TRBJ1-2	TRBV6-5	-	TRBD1	TGTGCCAGCAGCTATGACAGGGAACGAACCTATGGCTACACCTTC	CASSYDRERTYGYTF
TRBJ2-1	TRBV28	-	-	TGTGCCAGCAGTTCCTCTAGCCAGGGGGGGTTCTTC	CASSSSSQGGFF
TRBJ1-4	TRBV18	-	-	TGTGCCAGCTCACCAGTGAGACTCTCTAATGAAAAACTGTTTTTT	CASSPVRLSNEKLFF
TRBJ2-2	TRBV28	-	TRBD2	TGTGCCAGCACACTAGCGGGATCCGGGGAGCTGTTTTTT	CASTLAGSGELFF
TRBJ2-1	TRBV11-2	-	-	TGTGCCAGCAGCTTAGCTGGAGGTTTGGGTGAGCAGTTCTTC	CASSLAGGLGEQFF
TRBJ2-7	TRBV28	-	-	TGTGCCAGCAGGGGGTTATCCTACGAGCAGTACTTC	CASRGLSYEQYF
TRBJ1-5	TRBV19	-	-	TGTGCCAGTAGTATCTACAAAACTGGCAATCAGCCCCAGCATTTT	CASSIYKTGNQPQHF
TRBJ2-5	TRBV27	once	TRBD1	TGTGCCAGCAGACCCTCAGGGGGCGGGGAGACCCAGTACTTC	CASRPSGGGETQYF
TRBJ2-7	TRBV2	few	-	TGTGCCAGCAGTGATTGGGGCTACGAGCAGTACTTC	CASSDWGYEQYF
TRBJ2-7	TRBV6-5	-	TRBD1	TGTGCCAGCAGGGTAGACAGGGGAGGTACCGAGCAGTACTTC	CASRVDRGGTEQYF
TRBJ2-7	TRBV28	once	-	TGTGCCAGCGCGGGTACCTACGAGCAGTACTTC	CASAGTYEQYF
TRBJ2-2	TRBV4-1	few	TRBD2	TGCGCCAGCAGCCAAGATACCAGCGGGAGAATAACCGGGGAGCTGTTTTTT	CASSQDTSGRITGELFF
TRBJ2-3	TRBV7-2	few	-	TGTGCCAGCACCAAGAGTAGTTTTACAGATACGCAGTATTTT	CASTKSSFTDTQYF
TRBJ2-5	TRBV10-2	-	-	TGCGCCAGCAGTGAGTCGACTAGAGGGAAGACCCAGTACTTC	CASSESTRGKTQYF
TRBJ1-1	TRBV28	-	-	TGTGCCAGCAGCCTCGGGGGGGTCCCGAACACTGAAGCTTTCTTT	CASSLGGVPNTEAFF
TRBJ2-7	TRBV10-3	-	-	TGTGCCATCAGTGCACTAGATTCCTACGAGCAGTACTTC	CAISALDSYEQYF
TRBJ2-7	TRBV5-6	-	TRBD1	TGTGCCAGCAGCCCGGGACAGCGTAAATCCTTCGAGCAGTACTTC	CASSPGQRKSFEQYF
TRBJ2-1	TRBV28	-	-	TGTGCCAGCAGGTCGGGGGCCTACAATGAGCAGTTCTTC	CASRSGAYNEQFF
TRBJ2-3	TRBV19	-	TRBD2	TGTGCCTGTAGGAGGGCTAGCGGGAGTGCAGATACGCAGTATTTT	CACRRASGSADTQYF
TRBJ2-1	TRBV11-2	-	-	TGTGCCAGCAGCCTAGAGGTCAGAGCTTACAATGAGCAGTTCTTC	CASSLEVRAYNEQFF
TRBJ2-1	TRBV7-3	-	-	TGTGCCAGCAGCTCACAATCCTACAATGAGCAGTTCTTC	CASSSQSYNEQFF
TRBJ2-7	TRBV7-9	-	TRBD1	TGTGCCAGCAGCCCCTCCGGACAGGCCCCCGGGCAGTACTTC	CASSPSGQAPGQYF
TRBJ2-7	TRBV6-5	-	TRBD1	TGTGCCAGCAGTTACTCGACAGGGGGCGCGTACGAGCAGTACTTC	CASSYSTGGAYEQYF
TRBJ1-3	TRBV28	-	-	TGTGCCAGCAGAACACCGAGCTCTGGAAACACCATATATTTT	CASRTPSSGNTIYF
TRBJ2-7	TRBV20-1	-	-	TGCAGTGCTAAGGGGCTATACGAGCAGTACTTC	CSAKGLYEQYF
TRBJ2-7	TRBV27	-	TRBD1	TGTGCCAGCAGTTACGACAGGGGTCCCTACGAGCAGTACTTC	CASSYDRGPYEQYF
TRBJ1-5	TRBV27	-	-	TGTGCCAGCAGTTATGGGGGCCGTAGCAATCAGCCCCAGCATTTT	CASSYGGRSNQPQHF
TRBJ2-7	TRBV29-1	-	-	TGCAGCGTTGAACAGGGAAGTGGGTACGAGCAGTACTTC	CSVEQGSGYEQYF
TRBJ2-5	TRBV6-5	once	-	TGTGCCAGCAGTTACTCGTTCTGGGAGCTTGAGACCCAGTACTTC	CASSYSFWELETQYF
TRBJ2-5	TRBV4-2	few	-	TGTGCCAGCAGCCAAGGGTCGCCTAAATCAGAGACCCAGTACTTC	CASSQGSPKSETQYF
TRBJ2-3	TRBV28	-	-	TGTGCCAGCAGTTTGTATCTGGCAGATACGCAGTATTTT	CASSLYLADTQYF
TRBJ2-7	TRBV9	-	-	TGTGCCAGCAGCGTAGCAGGGATCTCCTACGAGCAGTACTTC	CASSVAGISYEQYF
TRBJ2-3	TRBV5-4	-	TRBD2	TGTGCCAGCAGCGCGGGACTAGCGGGAGATCGAGATACGCAGTATTTT	CASSAGLAGDRDTQYF
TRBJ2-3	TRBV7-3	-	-	TGTGCCAGCAGCTTAACCCCCGCAGATACGCAGTATTTT	CASSLTPADTQYF
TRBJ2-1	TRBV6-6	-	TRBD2	TGTGCCAGCAGTTACGTTAGCGGGAGGGATCCTGAGCAGTTCTTC	CASSYVSGRDPEQFF